A single sample gave rise to the 10 T cell receptor beta chains below, sequenced in a study of blood T cell repertoires in COVID-19. Assay used: immunoSEQ multiplex PCR; TCRdb lists only in-frame clones, some missing. The repertoire has 200,000 to 250,000 clones, 86% of them found once; the top ten carry more than 9%. Sequencing was performed on peripheral blood. Receptors originate from an older man with acute or convalescent COVID-19.

The chain is built from TRBV6-6 and TRBJ1-1; TRBD1 is a possible D gene (5 bases). V was trimmed by 5 bases and J by 0 bases, leaving 13 bases between them. CDR3 length equals 15 residues. CDR1 is MNHNY and CDR2 is SVGAGI in the germline V gene (reference sequence). This CDR3 is CASSPGGFMNTEAFF. The CDR3, as DNA: TGTGCCAGCAGTCCGGGGGGATTTATGAACACTGAAGCTTTCTTT.

This clone has a handful of counts. V is TRBV28 and J is TRBJ2-1, with 7 bases that match TRBD2. CDR3 length equals 14 residues. The V segment lost 6 bases and the J segment 1 base; nucleotides outside the gene matches: 3. Per the germline V gene, CDR1 is MDHEN and CDR2 is SYDVKM. This CDR3 reads CASRTSLSYNEQFF. In DNA, the CDR3 is TGTGCCAGCAGGACTAGCCTATCCTACAATGAGCAGTTCTTC.

The chain is built from TRBV2 and TRBJ2-1, with D possibly TRBD1 on 5 matching bases. The germline V and J ends were trimmed by 6 bases and 4 bases, with 16 bases remaining between them. CDR3 length: 15 amino acids. In germline, CDR1 is SNHLY, CDR2 FYNNEI. The CDR3 DNA reads TGTGCCAGCAGCCCCGGTAGGGGTCGGTACAATGAGCAGTTCTTC. Translation: CASSPGRGRYNEQFF.

V gene TRBV15 combines with J gene TRBJ2-5; a possible D gene is TRBD1 (5 bases). Germline CDR1 LNHNV, CDR2 YYDKDF (reference sequence). Deletions cut 1 base from V and 4 bases from J, with 16 bases between. The CDR3 runs to 16 residues. The CDR3 loop reads CATSRGFGQGSETQYF. The CDR3 DNA sequence: TGTGCCACCAGCAGAGGATTTGGGCAGGGTTCAGAGACCCAGTACTTC.

The rearrangement uses TRBV6-2 or TRBV6-3 and TRBJ2-7, with 9 bases identical to TRBD1. Trimming took 6 bases from V and 3 from J; bases not matched to a gene: 6. The CDR3 spans 14 residues. Germline lookup yields CDR1 MNHEY and CDR2 SVGEGT. The CDR3 DNA sequence: TGTGCCAGCAGCCCTTCGGGACAGGGCTACGAGCAGTACTTC. Translating gives CASSPSGQGYEQYF.

The chain links TRBV7-8 to TRBJ2-1; D may be TRBD2 (5 bases). Per germline, CDR1 SGHVS and CDR2 FQNEAQ. V was cut by 4 bases and J by 8 bases, with 12 bases left in between. The CDR3 runs 13 residues. DNA of the CDR3: TGTGCCAGCAGCTCCCGAGAGGGCGATGAGCAGTTCTTC. Translated, it gives CASSSREGDEQFF.

The chain carries TRBV5-1 and TRBJ2-7; D is perhaps TRBD1 (7 bases). Germline V CDR1 and CDR2: SGHRS, YFSETQ. V was clipped by 6 bases and J by 1 base, with 17 bases between them. This CDR3 has 15 amino acids. The CDR3 here is CASTDGGTVSYEQYF. In DNA, the CDR3 is TGCGCCAGCACCGACGGCGGGACAGTATCCTACGAGCAGTACTTC.

This chain joins TRBV28 and TRBJ2-7; TRBD1 agrees at 9 bases. The V segment lost 6 bases and the J segment 4 bases; nucleotides outside the gene matches: 10. This CDR3 has 15 residues. CDR1 is MDHEN and CDR2 is SYDVKM in the germline V gene. CDR3 in amino acids: CASRSSGTGRYEQYF. The CDR3 DNA is TGTGCCAGCAGATCCTCCGGGACAGGGCGATACGAGCAGTACTTC.

The chain couples TRBV6-5 to TRBJ1-5, with a weak D call TRBD1 (6 bases). Germline CDR1 MNHEY, CDR2 SVGAGI. This CDR3 region has 14 residues. The V end lost 8 bases, the J end lost 0 bases, and 11 bases lay between the germline ends. CDR3 region: CASCPGVSNQPQHF. In nucleotides, the CDR3 is TGTGCCAGCTGCCCAGGGGTTAGCAATCAGCCCCAGCATTTT.

This clone came up a few times. The chain has TRBV19 and TRBJ2-2; the match to TRBD1 covers 7 bases. Germline-derived CDR1 and CDR2 are LNHDA and SQIVND (reference sequence). The junction had 16 bases not matched to a gene; V was cut back by 5 bases and J by 4 bases. The CDR3 has 18 amino acids. The CDR3 nucleotides read TGTGCCAGTAGTCCCCGAAACCGGGACAGACGAGTCACCGGGGAGCTGTTTTTT. This sequence encodes CASSPRNRDRRVTGELFF.